The clone carrying this T cell receptor beta chain was counted between two and nine times. Its target is unknown. This specimen comes from a study of T cell repertoires in cytomegalovirus infection. Whole-study context: In public TCR beta signatures, there were indications of both CMV infection and matching HLA type.

Study observations and caveats: Public TCR beta family frequency separated CMV-and-HLA carriers, including in an independent cohort. HLA-C-restricted CMV clonotypes gave the most frequent clonotype in two of eight donors.

TCRdb re-called the reads with MiXCR, one entry per CDR3 protein. The sample has 150,000 to 200,000 distinct CDR3 sequences; over 13% are singletons. This clonotype was sampled from a human donor in good health (CMV status not recorded). Some clones in this sample may be carry-over from other donors' samples. The sequencing sample was made of PBMCs.

CDR3 nucleotides: TGCAGTGCTAGAGCCGGGGGCGGGAACACTGAAGCTTTCTTT. It yields the protein CSARAGGGNTEAFF. The V gene is TRBV20-1, the J gene TRBJ1-1; perhaps TRBD1 as D (6 bases). CDR3 size: 14 residues. The ends were cut back, 1 base at V and 1 base at J, with 10 bases in the middle. Germline CDR1 reads DFQATT; CDR2 reads SNEGSKA (reference sequence).